Reported below is one TCR beta chain. Antigen: not known. The data stem from a study of shared clonotypes between healthy human individuals. On the study more broadly: There were three CD4 naive, three CD4 memory, two CD8 naive and one CD8 memory plates per donor. Points from the study as a whole: Clonotypes shared by all four sorted-subset donors had higher generation probabilities than non-shared clonotypes.

Terminally differentiated effector memory CD45RA+ cells were left out of the naive CD8 fraction, which was CD45RO-negative and positively selected for CCR7. Those who donated, Caucasian adults without exception, all lived in Nashville, Tennessee. In the original workflow: Quality scores were absent from the junction-only immunoSEQ sequences, so filtering differed. The method was immunoSEQ multiplex PCR; TCRdb's version includes in-frame clones alone and lacks a portion of them. For V, J and clone size, that table is used; D and trimming come from the DNA. The sample gives millions of clones, more than 85% of which show up once; about 1.5% is in the top ten. Trimming cost V 6 bases and J 1 base; bases outside gene matches: 21. The V gene's germline CDR1 is MNHEY and CDR2 SMNVEV (reference sequence). This CDR3 comprises 19 residues.

The clonotype was recovered from a man between 18 and 29 years old in good health. Some clones in this sample may be carry-over from other donors' samples. The chain uses TRBV27 and TRBJ2-7; 7 bases line up with TRBD1. What was sequenced was naive CD8+ T cells from PBMCs. CDR3 in amino acids: CASRLKAGLPRGFSYEQYF. CDR3 in DNA: TGTGCCAGCAGACTTAAGGCAGGGCTGCCCAGGGGGTTTTCCTACGAGCAGTACTTC.